This T cell receptor beta chain comes out of a study of shared T cell receptors in the human thymus. Clones were read by immunoSEQ multiplex PCR, and TCRdb kept only the in-frame ones, dropping some. Among hundreds of thousands of clones listed, approximately 83% were seen once. The CDR3 sequence is 14 residues long. Trimming pared 1 base from V and 1 base from J, leaving 6 bases between. Looked up from germline, CDR1 is SGHNT and CDR2 is YYREEE (reference sequence). These data were also reused for a study on human thymus T cells. That paper states: Donors consisted of healthy Finnish infants (having corrective surgery for congenital heart defects). The source of the thymus tissue was resections taken during corrective heart surgery. What related research reported was that thymic repertoires overlapped highly among unrelated individuals.

The sequence derives from a girl under three years old with a congenital heart defect. Sequencing input: thymocytes. This chain connects TRBV5-4 to TRBJ2-1, with unresolved D. CDR3 bases: TGTGCCAGCAGCTTGACAGTATCCTACAATGAGCAGTTCTTC. Its translation is CASSLTVSYNEQFF.